The entry below gives a single T cell receptor beta chain sequence along with its context. Sequenced by immunoSEQ multiplex PCR; TCRdb stores in-frame clones only, minus some. The table lists fewer than 85,000 clones, around 93% of them singletons. The data stem from a study of T cell changes during pregnancy in multiple sclerosis. V lost 3 bases and J lost 3; bases outside the gene matches: 5. CDR1 MRHNA and CDR2 SNTAGT come from the germline V gene. The CDR3 is 15 residues long. J is TRBJ1-2 and V is TRBV6-4, with TRBD1 identical over 9 bases. The material sequenced was peripheral blood, taken in the second trimester of pregnancy. The TCR sequence derives from a female donor with multiple sclerosis, enrolled in a pregnancy study. Written as DNA, the CDR3 is TGTGCCAGCAGTGATGGTACAGGGGGCTACTATGGCTACACCTTC. This sequence encodes CASSDGTGGYYGYTF.